This is a list of T cell receptor beta chains from one sample in a study of T cell repertoires in cytomegalovirus infection. TCRdb reprocessed the reads with MiXCR, giving one entry per CDR3 protein. The sample shows 830,000 or so distinct CDR3 sequences, about 33% of them seen only once. Their specific antigens are unknown. Specimen: cultured CD8+ T cells from PBMCs, collected from culture after CMV antigen stimulation. These receptors originate from a human donor in good health (CMV status not recorded). Some clones in this sample may be carry-over from other donors' samples. Both conserved end residues are part of each CDR3. Each record gives: clone size, D gene, V gene, J gene, CDR3 DNA, CDR3 protein. A D gene is named only where the DNA matches it firmly. The size field is filled for only some rows; it gives once, few, many or a size class.

few,TRBD2,TRBV11-3,TRBJ2-1,TGTGCCAGCAGCTTAGAACGCCTAGCGGGGGGTGGGATGTCCTACAATGAGCAGTTCTTC,CASSLERLAGGGMSYNEQFF
NA,TRBD2,TRBV29-1,TRBJ2-1,TGCAGCGTTGAAGGAGTGGGACTACCCTCGGATGAGCAGTTCTTC,CSVEGVGLPSDEQFF
NA,NA,TRBV27,TRBJ1-1,TGTGCCAGCAGGGGTGGGGTGGCGAACACTGAAGCTTTCTTT,CASRGGVANTEAFF
NA,TRBD1,TRBV6-1,TRBJ1-2,TGTGCCAGCAGCACAGGGGAAAACTATGGCTACACCTTC,CASSTGENYGYTF
NA,NA,TRBV3-1,TRBJ2-1,TGTGCCAGCAGCCAGACCCACAATGAGCAGTTCTTC,CASSQTHNEQFF
NA,NA,TRBV7-4,TRBJ2-3,TGTGCCAGCAGCGCAGGGGTTAGCGGTGGAGATACGCAGTATTTT,CASSAGVSGGDTQYF
many,TRBD2,TRBV4-1,TRBJ2-7,TGCGCCAGCAGCCTGAGGACTAGCGGGGGAGAGCAGTACTTC,CASSLRTSGGEQYF
few,NA,TRBV3-1,TRBJ1-2,TGTGCCAGCAGCCAACAATCGAGGACAGACTTTTCAGGGGATGGCTACACCTTC,CASSQQSRTDFSGDGYTF
few,TRBD1,TRBV6-6,TRBJ1-2,TGTGCCAGCAGTTACCTCATTACAGGGGGCTATGGCTACACCTTC,CASSYLITGGYGYTF
NA,NA,TRBV23-1,TRBJ2-3,TGCGCCAGCAGCCGACCTAAAAATCCGGACAGACGCGCAGATACGCAGTATTTT,CASSRPKNPDRRADTQYF
NA,TRBD1,TRBV9,TRBJ2-1,TGTGCCAGCAGCGTTCGGGACAGGGGTTTCCATGAGCAGTTCTTC,CASSVRDRGFHEQFF
many,TRBD2,TRBV7-6,TRBJ2-1,TGTGCCAGCAGCATGATAGCGGGAGAGGTGTCCTACAATGAGCAGTTCTTC,CASSMIAGEVSYNEQFF
NA,NA,TRBV5-1,TRBJ2-7,TGCGCCAGCAGCCCGGATTTCTACGAGCAGTACTTC,CASSPDFYEQYF
NA,NA,TRBV6-6,TRBJ2-1,TGTGCCAGCTCACGGGTAATCCAGAAGTTCTTC,CASSRVIQKFF
NA,NA,TRBV19,TRBJ1-2,TGTGCCAGTAGACAACCTGAAACAGGGAGAGAGGGCTACACCTTC,CASRQPETGREGYTF
few,NA,TRBV12-3/TRBV12-4,TRBJ2-2,TGTGCCAGCAGTACAGGTGGCGGGGAGCTGTTTTTT,CASSTGGGELFF
NA,NA,TRBV6-5,TRBJ1-2,TGTGCCAGCAGTTACGACCCAGGGGCGGTCGGCTATGGCTACACCTTC,CASSYDPGAVGYGYTF
NA,NA,TRBV6-1,TRBJ1-2,TGTGCCAGCAGTCTCTCTATTGACAGGCACGGCTACACCTTC,CASSLSIDRHGYTF
NA,NA,TRBV9,TRBJ2-3,TGTGCCAGCAGCCTAGGGAAGGGGCTAGCGTACACAGATACGCAGTATTTT,CASSLGKGLAYTDTQYF
few,NA,TRBV6-5,TRBJ2-2,TGTGCCAGCAGTTACTCAGGGTCGGCAGTTACGAACACCGGGGAGCTGTTTTTT,CASSYSGSAVTNTGELFF
few,NA,TRBV5-4,TRBJ1-1,TGTGCCAGCAGCTTGGGGCAGTCCCACACTGAAGCTTTCTTT,CASSLGQSHTEAFF
once,TRBD1,TRBV20-1,TRBJ1-2,TGCAGTGCGAGGGCAGGGGGCTATGGCTACACCTTC,CSARAGGYGYTF
NA,NA,TRBV5-1,TRBJ2-1,TGCGCCAGCAGCTTGGGGACGGAAAACAATGAGCAGTTCTTC,CASSLGTENNEQFF
NA,NA,TRBV7-8,TRBJ1-1,TGTGCCAGCAGCCGGAGGGTAGGGAACACTGAAGCTTTCTTT,CASSRRVGNTEAFF
NA,NA,TRBV4-1,TRBJ2-7,TGCGCCAGCAGTCAAGATCAGGTATACGAGCAGTACTTC,CASSQDQVYEQYF
NA,NA,TRBV28,TRBJ1-2,TGTGCCAGCAGCGGGAGGCTCTTTAACTATGGCTACACCTTC,CASSGRLFNYGYTF
NA,TRBD2,TRBV6-6,TRBJ2-1,TGTGCCAGCAGTGCCGGGACTACCTACGATGAGCAGTTCTTC,CASSAGTTYDEQFF
few,TRBD1,TRBV27,TRBJ1-2,TGTGCCAGCAGTCGTTGGGACAGGGAGGGCGATGGCTACACCTTC,CASSRWDREGDGYTF
many,NA,TRBV7-8,TRBJ2-1,TGTGCCAGCAGCTTACGGCCACTTGGGACAGAGCAGTTCTTC,CASSLRPLGTEQFF
NA,NA,TRBV7-6,TRBJ2-3,TGTGCCAGCAGCACCCCCCGGGACGGTGGAATCACAGATACGCAGTATTTT,CASSTPRDGGITDTQYF
NA,TRBD2,TRBV6-6,TRBJ2-5,TGTGCCAGCAGCGTGCGGGGGGGCGACGAGACCCAGTACTTC,CASSVRGGDETQYF
NA,NA,TRBV4-3,TRBJ1-3,TGCGCCAGCAGCCAAGATGAAGGGACTGGAAACACCATATATTTT,CASSQDEGTGNTIYF
once,NA,TRBV9,TRBJ2-7,TGTGCCAGCAGCGTAGGGCCGGGGGCCTACGAGCAGTACTTC,CASSVGPGAYEQYF
NA,NA,TRBV9,TRBJ1-2,TGTGTCAGCAGCGTAGCCCACAGATCTAACTATGGCTACACCTTC,CVSSVAHRSNYGYTF
NA,NA,TRBV9,TRBJ2-2,TGTGCCAGCACGGGCGGCTCGAACACCGGGGAGCTGTTTTTT,CASTGGSNTGELFF
few,NA,TRBV4-1,TRBJ2-3,TGCGCCAGCAGCCAAGAGTCAGCCACAGATACGCAGTATTTT,CASSQESATDTQYF
few,TRBD2,TRBV12-3/TRBV12-4,TRBJ2-1,TGTGCCAGCAGACGGACTAGCGGCGATGAGCAGTTCTTC,CASRRTSGDEQFF
few,TRBD1,TRBV27,TRBJ2-3,TGTGCCAGCAGTCCACAGGGGAAGTTAGGGGATACGCAGTATTTT,CASSPQGKLGDTQYF
many,NA,TRBV7-2,TRBJ2-3,TGTGCCAGCACCAACTATTTGGGAGATCCCGGCACAGATACGCAGTATTTT,CASTNYLGDPGTDTQYF
many,TRBD1,TRBV19,TRBJ1-5,TGTGCCAGTGGGGGACAGGGGAGAGATGGCAATCAGCCCCAGCATTTT,CASGGQGRDGNQPQHF
NA,NA,TRBV6-6,TRBJ1-1,TGTGCCAGCAGTTACTCGGTGTTGGCAGGGGCCGAAGACACTGAAGCTTTCTTT,CASSYSVLAGAEDTEAFF
NA,NA,TRBV7-3,TRBJ2-2,TGTGCCAGCAGCTTAAGGTTCGCGGGGCCGAACACCGGGGAGCTGTTTTTT,CASSLRFAGPNTGELFF
NA,NA,TRBV7-6,TRBJ1-5,TGTGTCAGCAGCTTAAGTGTTGGAGATCAGCCCCAGCATTTT,CVSSLSVGDQPQHF
few,TRBD1,TRBV7-9,TRBJ2-7,TGTGCCAGCAGCAAGACAGGGTATGGTTTCCACGAGCAGTACTTC,CASSKTGYGFHEQYF
NA,NA,TRBV4-1,TRBJ2-2,TGCGCCAGCAGCCAAGTTGGGAGGAACACCGGGGAGCTGTTTTTT,CASSQVGRNTGELFF
NA,NA,TRBV7-9,TRBJ1-6,TGTGCCAGCAGCGCCAGACAGGAATCACCCCTCCACTTT,CASSARQESPLHF
many,TRBD2,TRBV7-6,TRBJ2-3,TGTGCCAGCAGTCCCGGACTAGCGGGGGACGCAGATACGCAGTATTTT,CASSPGLAGDADTQYF
NA,TRBD2,TRBV7-8,TRBJ2-5,TGTGCCAGCAGCCCAATCCTTGGCACTAGCGATGGAGAGACCCAGTACTTC,CASSPILGTSDGETQYF
few,NA,TRBV27,TRBJ1-5,TGTGCCAGCAGTCCCACCACATGGCAGCCCCAGCATTTT,CASSPTTWQPQHF
few,TRBD1,TRBV15,TRBJ1-6,TGTGCCACCAGCAGAGCCCGACAGGGTGGCTATAATTCACCCCTCCACTTT,CATSRARQGGYNSPLHF
few,NA,TRBV7-2,TRBJ1-2,TGTGCCAGCAGCTTAGTTTTGGCAGACACCTATGGCTACACCTTC,CASSLVLADTYGYTF
few,TRBD2,TRBV6-6,TRBJ2-3,TGTGCCAGCAGTTATCATCTCCCCCCGACTAGCGGGGGGGCAGATACGCAGTATTTT,CASSYHLPPTSGGADTQYF
NA,TRBD1,TRBV2,TRBJ1-2,TGTGCCAGCAGCCCACAAACAGGGGACTATGGCTACACCTTC,CASSPQTGDYGYTF
NA,TRBD1,TRBV29-1,TRBJ1-3,TGCAGCGCCGGACAGGGGACCTCTGGAAACACCATATATTTT,CSAGQGTSGNTIYF
NA,NA,TRBV27,TRBJ2-3,TGTGCCAGCAACAGCCCGGACGGACGCACAGATACGCAGTATTTT,CASNSPDGRTDTQYF
NA,TRBD2,TRBV5-1,TRBJ2-1,TGCGCCAGCAGCCCGGGACTAGCGGGGGCTTTAACCTACAATGAGCAGTTCTTC,CASSPGLAGALTYNEQFF
NA,NA,TRBV7-9,TRBJ1-1,TGTGCCAGCAGTTCTAACGAAATCCCAAAACAGTTACCGAACACTGAAGCTTTCTTT,CASSSNEIPKQLPNTEAFF
NA,NA,TRBV19,TRBJ1-1,TGTGCCAGTAGTAGACCGGGGCAGGTCCTGAACACTGAAGCTTTCTTT,CASSRPGQVLNTEAFF
NA,NA,TRBV7-6,TRBJ2-5,TGTGCCAGCAGCTTAGACGTGGGGGTACAAGAGACCCAGTACTTC,CASSLDVGVQETQYF
NA,NA,TRBV9,TRBJ2-5,TGTGCCAGCACCTCGTGGTCGGGTGAACAAGAGACCCAGTACTTC,CASTSWSGEQETQYF